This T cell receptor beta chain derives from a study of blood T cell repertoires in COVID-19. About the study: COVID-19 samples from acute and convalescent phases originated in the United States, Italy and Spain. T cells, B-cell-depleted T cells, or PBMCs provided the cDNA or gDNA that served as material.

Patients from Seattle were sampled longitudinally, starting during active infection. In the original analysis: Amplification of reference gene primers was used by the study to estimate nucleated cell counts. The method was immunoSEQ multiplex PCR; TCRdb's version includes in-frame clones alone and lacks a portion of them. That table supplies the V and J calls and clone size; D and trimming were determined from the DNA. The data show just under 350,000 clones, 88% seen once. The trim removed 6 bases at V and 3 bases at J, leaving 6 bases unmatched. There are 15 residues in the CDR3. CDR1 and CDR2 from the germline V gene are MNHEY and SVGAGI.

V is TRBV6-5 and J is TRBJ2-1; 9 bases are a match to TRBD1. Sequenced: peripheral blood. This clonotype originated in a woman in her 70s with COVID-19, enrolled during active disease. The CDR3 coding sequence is TGTGCCAGCAGCCTTGGGGGACAGGGCTACAATGAGCAGTTCTTC. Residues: CASSLGGQGYNEQFF.